The entry below describes one TCR beta chain. Assay: immunoSEQ multiplex PCR; the TCRdb copy retains only in-frame clones and omits some. The profile shows 65,000 to 70,000 clones, just over 85% of them singletons. This specimen belongs to a study of blood T cell repertoires in COVID-19. Looked up from germline, CDR1 is LGHDT and CDR2 is YNNKEL (reference sequence). The CDR3 runs 14 residues. Unmatched junction bases numbered 7, after V lost 4 bases and J lost 8 bases. Sequenced: peripheral blood. The V call is TRBV3-1 (or the pseudogene TRBV3-2), the J call TRBJ1-4, with 7 positions matching TRBD1. This sequence originates from a man in his fifties or sixties with acute or convalescent COVID-19. The CDR3 region is CASSPRDSSEKLFF. As DNA, the CDR3 is TGTGCCAGCAGCCCCCGGGACAGTTCCGAAAAACTGTTTTTT.